This TCR beta chain was profiled in a study of OX40 agonist ivuxolimab in advanced cancers. As for this clone: Its antigen is unidentified.

The CDR3 consists of 14 residues. The J segment lost 4 bases and the V segment lost 7 bases, leaving 8 bases of the junction unmatched. CDR1 and CDR2 (germline): LGHNT, FRNRAP. Study-wide results and caveats: Compared with CD4+, CD8+ T cells on average had more expanded clones.

Using immunoSEQ multiplex PCR, the repertoire was profiled, and TCRdb retains in-frame clones only, with some absent. The top ten hold about 0.82% of the sample, which has more than 65,000 clones, roughly 85% seen once. The input for sequencing was CD4+ or CD8+ T cells sorted from blood, taken in a trial of the OX40 agonist ivuxolimab. The V call is TRBV12-5, the J call TRBJ2-7, with TRBD1 matching over 9 bases. This receptor was identified in an adult with an advanced solid tumor such as melanoma, head and neck, liver or kidney cancer. Here the CDR3 reads CASARTGVGYEQYF. Written as DNA, the CDR3 is TGTGCTAGTGCCCGGACAGGGGTAGGATACGAGCAGTACTTC.